The 4 T cell receptor beta chains given below trace back to one sample, sequenced in a study of OX40 agonist ivuxolimab in advanced cancers. Clones were sequenced by immunoSEQ multiplex PCR, and TCRdb holds only the in-frame ones, with some missing. The data show tens of thousands of clones, with approximately 90% seen just once and 1.1% held by the top ten. The sample consisted of CD4+ or CD8+ T cells sorted from blood, taken in a trial of the OX40 agonist ivuxolimab. The receptor set was obtained from an adult with an advanced solid tumor such as melanoma, head and neck, liver or kidney cancer.

V usage is TRBV7-9 and J usage is TRBJ1-2; perhaps TRBD1 as D (5 bases). Trimming removed 6 bases from V and 4 bases from J, with 9 bases in between. This CDR3 region has 12 residues. CDR1 SEHNR and CDR2 FQNEAQ come from the germline V gene (reference sequence). CDR3 in DNA: TGTGCCAGCAGTCAGGGCCCCTATGGCTACACCTTC. The encoded protein is CASSQGPYGYTF.

The gene calls are TRBV4-1 and TRBJ2-2; 10 bases align to TRBD2. J lost 3 bases, V lost 4 bases, and 11 bases had no gene match. This CDR3 comprises 18 residues. Germline V gene lookup returns CDR1 MGHRA and CDR2 YSYEKL. The DNA of the CDR3 is TGCGCCAGCAGCCCCCAACCCCAGACTAGCGGGTACACCGGGGAGCTGTTTTTT. Translating it yields CASSPQPQTSGYTGELFF.

The rearrangement uses TRBV5-1 and TRBJ2-5; 11 nucleotides match TRBD2. The V segment lost 0 bases and the J segment 4 bases; nucleotides outside the gene matches: 2. The CDR3 has 15 residues. CDR1 SGHRS and CDR2 YFSETQ come from the germline V gene. CDR3 sequence reads: CASSLVAGGRETQYF. DNA for the CDR3: TGCGCCAGCAGCTTGGTAGCGGGGGGGCGAGAGACCCAGTACTTC.

V gene TRBV7-2 combines with J gene TRBJ2-2; tentatively, D is TRBD2 (6 bases). CDR1 and CDR2 from the germline V gene are SGHTA and FQGNSA. The CDR3 consists of 15 residues. V was shortened by 3 bases and J by 0 bases, with 8 bases between the two germline ends. In DNA form, the CDR3 reads TGTGCCAGCAGCTTTGGCGGGGCGAACACCGGGGAGCTGTTTTTT. Translation: CASSFGGANTGELFF.